One sample yielded the 4 T cell receptor beta chains listed below, sequenced in a study of CD8 T cells in ankylosing spondylitis. TCRdb independently ran MiXCR on the 5' RACE reads; one entry per CDR3 protein. The sample shows about 250,000 distinct CDR3 sequences, 20% to 30% of them seen only once. Sequencing was done on a sample of blood, either unsorted or a sorted T cell fraction (not recorded which). The receptors stem from a male donor with ankylosing spondylitis or in good health (not recorded which).

The DNA of the CDR3 is TGTGCCAGCAGTGAAGCGCGGCACATCAATCAGCCCCAGCATTTT. Its translation: CASSEARHINQPQHF. The chain recombines TRBV2 with TRBJ1-5, with D uncertain. CDR3 length: 15 residues. The V end lost 0 bases, the J end lost 3 bases, and 9 bases lay between the germline ends. The germline V gene has CDR1 SNHLY and CDR2 FYNNEI.

This rearrangement joins TRBV12-3 or TRBV12-4 to TRBJ2-3; TRBD1 or TRBD2 may be the D gene (5 bases each). The CDR3 sequence is 14 residues long. V shed 3 bases and J shed 3 bases, with 10 bases lying between them. The CDR3, as DNA: TGTGCCAGCAGTTTGAGAGGGGATACAGATACGCAGTATTTT. Translated, it gives CASSLRGDTDTQYF.

Ten or more counts support this clonotype. The chain is built from TRBV29-1 and TRBJ2-3; 10 positions match TRBD1. CDR3 length equals 14 residues. J lost 4 bases, V lost 7 bases, and 8 bases had no gene match. Germline loops: CDR1 SQVTM, CDR2 ANQGSEA. CDR3 protein: CSAEDRGRADTQYF. The CDR3 DNA is TGCAGCGCTGAGGACAGGGGGAGGGCAGATACGCAGTATTTT.

The CDR3 protein is CASSYQPTSGGHFEQFF. The DNA for the CDR3 is TGTGCCAGCAGTTATCAGCCGACTAGCGGGGGGCATTTTGAGCAGTTCTTC. The rearrangement uses TRBV27 and TRBJ2-1; 13 nucleotides line up with TRBD2. There are 17 residues in the CDR3. The germline gives CDR1 MNHEY, CDR2 SMNVEV (reference sequence). V shed 4 bases, J shed 9 bases, and the junction held 12 bases outside the gene matches.